This TCR beta chain was profiled in a study of multiple sclerosis patients with progressive multifocal leukoencephalopathy. Clones were read by immunoSEQ multiplex PCR, and TCRdb kept only the in-frame ones, dropping some. The sample lists roughly 30,000 clones; approximately 91% were seen once. Specified time point: before natalizumab initiation. All patients had prior interferon beta, and all PML patients were female. T0 refers to blood drawn before natalizumab was first infused. Trimming took 5 bases from V and 5 from J; bases not matched to a gene: 9. From germline, CDR1 is LNHDA and CDR2 SQIVND (reference sequence). This CDR3 contains 15 residues.

V gene TRBV19 combines with J gene TRBJ1-1; 9 bases match TRBD1. This sequence was found in a human donor with multiple sclerosis. The source material was PBMCs. The CDR3 spells CASSPVLTGGTEAFF. CDR3 in DNA: TGTGCCAGTAGTCCGGTATTGACAGGGGGAACTGAAGCTTTCTTT.